The present T cell receptor (beta chain) was sequenced within a study of response to subunit inactivated influenza vaccine. Study outcomes and limitations: Each seasonal influenza vaccination recruits few new T cells, the authors suggested.

V dropped 0 bases and J dropped 3 bases, with 9 bases sitting between them. The CDR3 runs to 14 residues. Germline CDR1 is GTSNPN and CDR2 is SVGIG (reference sequence). This clonotype was seen a few times. The antigen remains unidentified. TCRdb re-called the RT-PCR reads with MiXCR, one entry per CDR3 protein. The sample consists of 650,000 to 800,000 distinct CDR3 sequences, about 14% of them appearing once. This TCR was recovered from a man between 45 and 60 years old who received an inactivated influenza vaccine. This sequence joins TRBV30 and TRBJ2-1; TRBD2 might be the D (6 bases). The sample consisted of PBMCs from blood, taken roughly 15 days before vaccination. In DNA form, the CDR3 reads TGTGCCTGGAGTGTCGGGGGAAACTACAATGAGCAGTTCTTC. Protein sequence: CAWSVGGNYNEQFF.